This T cell receptor beta chain derives from a study of shared clonotypes between healthy human individuals. Clones were sequenced by immunoSEQ multiplex PCR, and TCRdb holds only the in-frame ones, with some missing. This table holds 950,000 to 1,200,000 clones, approximately 75% found once. This clone was seen only once. The CDR3 covers 15 residues. Germline-derived CDR1 and CDR2 are MNHEY and SMNVEV (reference sequence). Trimming removed 5 bases at V and 4 bases at J, with 14 bases between. Sequencing used memory CD4+ T cells from PBMCs. As to subset: CD45RA-negative fraction. The genes are TRBV27 and TRBJ1-4; TRBD1 might be the D (6 bases). The origin of this receptor is a man younger than 35 in good health. Some clones in this sample may be carry-over from other donors' samples. CDR3 nucleotides: TGTGCCAGCAGTGGACGACAGGCCGATAATGAAAAACTGTTTTTT. Encoded protein: CASSGRQADNEKLFF.